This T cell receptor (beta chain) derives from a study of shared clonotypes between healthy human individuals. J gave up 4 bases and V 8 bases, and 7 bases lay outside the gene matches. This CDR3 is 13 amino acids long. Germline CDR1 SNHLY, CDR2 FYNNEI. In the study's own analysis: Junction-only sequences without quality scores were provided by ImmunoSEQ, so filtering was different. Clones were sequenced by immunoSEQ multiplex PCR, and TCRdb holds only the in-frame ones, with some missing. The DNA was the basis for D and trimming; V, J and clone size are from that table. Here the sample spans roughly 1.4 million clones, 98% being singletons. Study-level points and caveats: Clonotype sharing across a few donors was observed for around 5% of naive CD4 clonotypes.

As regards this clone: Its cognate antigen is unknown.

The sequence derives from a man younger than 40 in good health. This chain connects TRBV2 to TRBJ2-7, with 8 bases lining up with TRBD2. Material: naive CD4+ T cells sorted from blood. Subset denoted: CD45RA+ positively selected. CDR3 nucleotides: TGTGCCAGCGAAAGACTAGCGAGTTACGAGCAGTACTTC. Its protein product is CASERLASYEQYF.